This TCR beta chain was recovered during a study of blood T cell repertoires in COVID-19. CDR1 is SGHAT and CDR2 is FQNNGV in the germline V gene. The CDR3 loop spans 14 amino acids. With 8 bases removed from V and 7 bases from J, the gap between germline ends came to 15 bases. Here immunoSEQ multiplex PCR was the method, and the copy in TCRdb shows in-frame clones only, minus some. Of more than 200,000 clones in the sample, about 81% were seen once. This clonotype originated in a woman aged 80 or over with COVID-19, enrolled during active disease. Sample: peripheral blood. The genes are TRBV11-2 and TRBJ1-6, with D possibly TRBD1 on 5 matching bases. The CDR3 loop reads CASALAGWNSPLHF. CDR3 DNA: TGTGCCAGCGCCCTTGCAGGGTGGAATTCACCCCTCCACTTT.